This T cell receptor (beta chain) is from a study of vaccination and CD4 T cells after COVID-19. Notes on the study in general: Convalescent patients were relatively few, and early post-infection timepoints were missing.

The Oncomine TCR Beta short-read assay was what sequenced the DNA obtained from cultured CD4+ T cells. TCRdb recomputed calls from the PCR reads with MiXCR, one row per CDR3 protein. The table includes approximately 12,000 distinct CDR3 sequences, 30% detected once. With respect to this clonotype: Its antigen is not identified. No DNA is shown, since the ends of the CDR3 on it are uncertain; the CDR3 is the one TCRdb lists.

The CDR3 region is 15 residues in length, termini included. As to treatment: roughly ten-day PBMC culture with coronavirus spike peptide pools or control peptides (ViraFEST assay). It was with about 9.5 IU/ml IL-2 and 10 ug/ml peptide pools that roughly 2.2 million PBMCs per well were cultured. At days 3 and 7, half the medium was exchanged for fresh IL-2 medium. V gene TRBV7-5 combines with J gene TRBJ2-7; the D call in the table, TRBD1, was not verified against the DNA. TRBV7-5 is tagged as a pseudogene. This TCR came from a human donor with COVID-19. Sequencing input: cultured CD4+ T cells from blood. CDR3 sequence: CISVPQRQNLREQYF.